This T cell receptor (beta chain) originates from a study of post-analysis software for immune sequencing data. The wider study: There were relapsing-remitting, secondary progressive and progressive-relapsing multiple sclerosis among the disease courses included. Whole-study findings and limits: F measure clustering grouped samples strongly by preparation batch. Patients with multiple sclerosis recorded significantly lower normalized Chao1 diversity than controls, the study found. Patients showed TRBV5-6, TRBV5-1 and TRBV20-1 among 4 or 5 TRBV segments more frequent than in controls.

Built from TCR beta cDNA, the libraries had unique molecular identifiers in them. There were about 1 to 10 million T cells, and about half a million cDNA molecules came from them. TCRdb reprocessed the PCR reads via MiXCR and lists one record per CDR3 protein. The data contain 750,000 to 950,000 distinct CDR3 sequences, roughly half of them singletons. This clonotype turned up a few times. The antigen is not known. The CDR3 is 16 residues long. Germline values: CDR1 DFQATT, CDR2 SNEGSKA (reference sequence). J was trimmed by 2 bases and V by 3 bases; bases with no gene match: 7. V and J are TRBV20-1 and TRBJ2-1; TRBD2 aligns across 10 bases. The source is a girl aged 5 to 17 with multiple sclerosis. Sequenced sample: blood. The CDR3 region is CSARDPSGRTYNEQFF. CDR3 coding DNA: TGCAGTGCTAGGGACCCTAGCGGGAGAACCTACAATGAGCAGTTCTTC.